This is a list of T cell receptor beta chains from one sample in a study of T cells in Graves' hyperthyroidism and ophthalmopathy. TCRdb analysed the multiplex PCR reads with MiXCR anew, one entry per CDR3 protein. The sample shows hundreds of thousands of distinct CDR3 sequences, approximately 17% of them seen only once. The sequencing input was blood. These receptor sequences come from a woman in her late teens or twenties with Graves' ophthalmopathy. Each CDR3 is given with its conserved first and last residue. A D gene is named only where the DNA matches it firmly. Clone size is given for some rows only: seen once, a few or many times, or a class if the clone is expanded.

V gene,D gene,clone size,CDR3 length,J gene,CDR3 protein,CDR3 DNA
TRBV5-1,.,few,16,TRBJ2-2,CASSLLDRTNTGELFF,TGCGCCAGCAGCTTGCTGGACAGAACGAACACCGGGGAGCTGTTTTTT
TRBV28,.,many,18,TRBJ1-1,CASSFKGRFLRMNTEAFF,TGTGCCAGCAGTTTTAAGGGCAGGTTTCTTCGAATGAACACTGAAGCTTTCTTT
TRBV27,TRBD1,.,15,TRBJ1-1,CASSSRQGENTEAFF,TGTGCCAGCAGTAGCCGACAGGGGGAGAACACTGAAGCTTTCTTT
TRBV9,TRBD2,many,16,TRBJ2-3,CASSVGSSGGTDTQYF,TGTGCCAGCAGCGTAGGGTCTAGCGGGGGCACAGATACGCAGTATTTT
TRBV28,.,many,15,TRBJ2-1,CASSELAEAYNEQFF,TGTGCCAGCAGTGAGCTGGCTGAAGCTTACAATGAGCAGTTCTTC
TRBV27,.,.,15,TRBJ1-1,CASSLSSGLNTEAFF,TGTGCCAGCAGTTTATCCTCAGGGTTGAACACTGAAGCTTTCTTT
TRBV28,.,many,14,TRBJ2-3,CASSPSGEADTQYF,TGTGCCAGCAGTCCGAGCGGCGAGGCAGATACGCAGTATTTT
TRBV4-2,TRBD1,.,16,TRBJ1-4,CASSQGGTARNEKLFF,TGTGCCAGCAGCCAAGGGGGGACAGCAAGGAATGAAAAACTGTTTTTT
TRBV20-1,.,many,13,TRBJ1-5,CSAKQGGNQPQHF,TGCAGTGCAAAACAAGGAGGAAATCAGCCCCAGCATTTT
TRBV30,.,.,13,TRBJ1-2,CAWSGGENYGYTF,TGTGCCTGGAGTGGGGGGGAGAACTATGGCTACACCTTC
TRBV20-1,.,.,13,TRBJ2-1,CSVFSRSYNEQFF,TGCAGTGTCTTTTCTCGCTCCTACAATGAGCAGTTCTTC
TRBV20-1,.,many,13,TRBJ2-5,CSASNNLKETQYF,TGCAGTGCCTCTAATAACCTCAAAGAGACCCAGTACTTC
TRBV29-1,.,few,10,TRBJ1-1,CSVAHTEAFF,TGCAGCGTTGCGCACACTGAAGCTTTCTTT
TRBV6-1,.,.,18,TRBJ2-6,CASSAWRVGYSGANVLTF,TGTGCCAGCAGTGCCTGGAGGGTCGGGTACTCTGGGGCCAACGTCCTGACTTTC
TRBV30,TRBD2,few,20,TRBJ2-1,CAWSAGPENSGFSSYNEQFF,TGTGCCTGGAGTGCCGGCCCAGAAAATAGCGGGTTTAGCTCCTACAATGAGCAGTTCTTC
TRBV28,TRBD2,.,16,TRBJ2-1,CASSHPRTDRGDEQFF,TGTGCCAGCAGCCACCCGCGGACGGACCGGGGGGATGAGCAGTTCTTC
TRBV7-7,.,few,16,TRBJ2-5,CASSLGDGRIQETQYF,TGTGCTAGCAGCTTAGGGGACGGAAGGATCCAAGAGACCCAGTACTTC